One sample yielded the 8 T cell receptor beta chains listed below, sequenced in a study of T cell repertoires in cytomegalovirus infection. TCRdb reanalysed the reads using MiXCR and keeps one entry per CDR3 protein. The table has a few hundred thousand distinct CDR3 sequences, more than 15% seen once. Sequencing used CD8+ T cells from PBMCs. These receptors originate from a human donor in good health (CMV status not recorded). Some clones in this sample may be carry-over from other donors' samples.

There are a few counts of this clonotype. The rearrangement links TRBV19 to TRBJ1-3; no reliable D call. Germline CDR1 and CDR2: LNHDA and SQIVND (reference sequence). V lost 5 bases to trimming and J lost 0 bases, with 11 bases between them. The CDR3 has 15 amino acids. In DNA form, the CDR3 reads TGTGCCAGTAGTCTCACAGAAAACTCTGGAAACACCATATATTTT. Residues: CASSLTENSGNTIYF.

This clonotype occurred a few times. J is TRBJ1-2 and V is TRBV19, with D perhaps TRBD1 (5 bases). The CDR3 has 14 amino acids. The ends were cut back, 1 base at V and 3 bases at J, with 9 bases in the middle. CDR1 is LNHDA and CDR2 is SQIVND in the germline V gene (reference sequence). The DNA for the CDR3 is TGTGCCAGTAGTATAGCTGACAGTGACTATGGCTACACCTTC. Its protein product is CASSIADSDYGYTF.

This chain connects TRBV12-3 or TRBV12-4 to TRBJ2-1; TRBD1 aligns across 8 bases. This CDR3 region has 17 residues. Trimming took 1 base from V and 8 from J; bases not matched to a gene: 13. In DNA, the CDR3 is TGTGCCAGCAGTTTAGGCCTTGCCCAGGGGGCCACCGATGAGCAGTTCTTC. Translated, it gives CASSLGLAQGATDEQFF.

CDR3: CASSQASRGTYEQYF. The DNA for the CDR3 is TGCGCCAGCAGCCAAGCCTCACGGGGAACCTACGAGCAGTACTTC. The V and J genes are TRBV4-3 and TRBJ2-7; weak D call: TRBD2 (5 bases). CDR1 and CDR2 (germline): LGHNA, YSLEER. V lost 1 base and J lost 2, with 12 bases in between. The CDR3 is 15 residues long.

This clonotype has more than one count but fewer than ten. The chain has TRBV18 and TRBJ1-5, with D tentatively TRBD1 (6 bases). Trimming removed 9 bases from V and 3 bases from J, with 12 bases in between. CDR1 KGHSH and CDR2 LQKENI come from the germline V gene. The CDR3 extends over 13 amino acids. CDR3 coding DNA: TGTGCCAGTGTGGACAGCGACAATCAGCCCCAGCATTTT. This encodes CASVDSDNQPQHF. The full variable domain, completed using reference TRBV18 and TRBJ1-5, is NAGVMQNPRHLVRRRGQEARLRCSPMKGHSHVYWYRQLPEEGLKFMVYLQKENIIDESGMPKERFSAEFPKEGPSILRIQQVVRGDSAAYFCASVDSDNQPQHFGDGTRLSIL.

This rearrangement joins TRBV27 to TRBJ2-1; TRBD2 agrees at 7 bases. The CDR3 contains 16 residues. Germline CDR1 MNHEY, CDR2 SMNVEV (reference sequence). V trimming: 5 bases; J trimming: 2 bases; junction bases outside the gene matches: 9. In nucleotides, the CDR3 is TGTGCCAGCAGTCGACGGGGGGACCGAGCCTACAATGAGCAGTTCTTC. Protein sequence: CASSRRGDRAYNEQFF.

The chain combines TRBV29-1 with TRBJ2-7; 11 positions agree with TRBD1. Germline loops: CDR1 SQVTM, CDR2 ANQGSEA. The CDR3 runs 14 residues. J lost 0 bases, V lost 8 bases, and 6 bases had no gene match. CDR3: CSIRDRGTSYEQYF. CDR3 nucleotides: TGCAGCATCCGGGACAGGGGGACCTCCTACGAGCAGTACTTC.

This clonotype occurred many times. The chain carries TRBV28 and TRBJ2-1; a weak D match, TRBD2 (6 bases). The CDR3 has 16 amino acids. CDR1 is MDHEN and CDR2 is SYDVKM in the germline V gene. Trimming took off 6 bases at V and 3 bases at J, with 18 bases between the two ends. The CDR3 sequence is CASRFTPGTRYNEQFF. The DNA for the CDR3 is TGTGCCAGCAGATTCACCCCCGGGACTCGCTACAATGAGCAGTTCTTC.